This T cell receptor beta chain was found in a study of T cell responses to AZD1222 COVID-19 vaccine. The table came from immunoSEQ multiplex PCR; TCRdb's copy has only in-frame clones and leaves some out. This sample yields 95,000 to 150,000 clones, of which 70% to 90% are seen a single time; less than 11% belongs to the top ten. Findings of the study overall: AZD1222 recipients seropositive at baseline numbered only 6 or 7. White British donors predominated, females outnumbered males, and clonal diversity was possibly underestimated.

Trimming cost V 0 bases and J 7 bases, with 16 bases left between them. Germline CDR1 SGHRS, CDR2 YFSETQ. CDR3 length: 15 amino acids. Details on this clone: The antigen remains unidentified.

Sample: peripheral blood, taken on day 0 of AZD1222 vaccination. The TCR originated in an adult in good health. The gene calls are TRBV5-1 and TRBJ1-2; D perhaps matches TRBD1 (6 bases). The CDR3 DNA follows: TGCGCCAGCAGCTTGGAGGTGGGGGCTGGCGGTGGCTACACCTTC. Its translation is CASSLEVGAGGGYTF.